These T cell receptor beta chains were read from a single sample in a study of T cell responses to AZD1222 COVID-19 vaccine. Sequenced by immunoSEQ multiplex PCR; TCRdb stores in-frame clones only, minus some. The sample lists fewer than 120,000 clones; less than 95% were seen once. The sample was peripheral blood, taken 28 days after the second AZD1222 dose. Receptor source: an adult who received the AZD1222 COVID-19 vaccine. Both conserved end residues are part of each CDR3. Fields, in order: V gene, J gene, clone size, D gene, CDR3 protein, CDR3 DNA. D genes are given only for firm matches. The listing skips clone size in some rows; elsewhere it reads once, few, many or a size class.

TRBV18	TRBJ1-2	medium-sized	TRBD1	CASSAGTGGGYTF	TGTGCCAGCTCAGCCGGGACAGGAGGTGGCTACACCTTC
TRBV15	TRBJ1-3	once	-	CATSRVGGSGSGNTIYF	TGTGCCACCAGCAGAGTCGGGGGGTCCGGCTCTGGAAACACCATATATTTT
TRBV18	TRBJ2-7	-	-	CASSPGREQYF	TGTGCCAGCTCGCCCGGGCGGGAGCAGTACTTC
TRBV27	TRBJ1-2	-	-	CASSYLGGGNYGYTF	TGTGCCAGCAGCTACCTGGGGGGGGGCAACTATGGCTACACCTTC
TRBV6-5	TRBJ2-3	-	-	CASSYSKGTDTQYF	TGTGCCAGCAGTTACTCGAAGGGAACAGATACGCAGTATTTT
TRBV15	TRBJ2-7	-	-	CATSLFTGTRNYEQYF	TGTGCCACCAGCCTCTTTACCGGGACGAGGAACTACGAGCAGTACTTC
TRBV5-1	TRBJ1-6	-	-	CASSLQGNYNSPLHF	TGCGCCAGCAGCTTACAGGGTAACTATAATTCACCCCTCCACTTT
TRBV4-1	TRBJ2-1	-	-	CASSPSTDRSYNEQFF	TGCGCCAGCAGCCCTTCGACAGACCGCTCCTACAATGAGCAGTTCTTC
TRBV5-6	TRBJ2-3	-	-	CASSFSEFQGLSITDTQYF	TGTGCCAGCAGCTTCTCCGAGTTTCAGGGCCTAAGCATCACAGATACGCAGTATTTT
TRBV19	TRBJ1-2	-	TRBD1	CASSIDARGLGYGYTF	TGTGCCAGTAGTATAGACGCCAGGGGGCTCGGCTATGGCTACACCTTC
TRBV10-2	TRBJ2-1	-	-	CASTQGPNPYYNEQFF	TGCGCCAGCACCCAAGGGCCAAACCCCTACTACAATGAGCAGTTCTTC
TRBV7-9	TRBJ2-5	-	-	CASSSTAGETQYF	TGTGCCAGCAGCTCCACCGCAGGAGAGACCCAGTACTTC
TRBV11-2	TRBJ1-2	-	-	CASSLVQKYGYTF	TGTGCCAGCAGCTTAGTACAGAAGTATGGCTACACCTTC
TRBV4-1	TRBJ1-3	-	TRBD1	CASSGQGLSGNTIYF	TGCGCCAGCAGCGGACAGGGCCTCTCTGGAAACACCATATATTTT
TRBV7-9	TRBJ2-7	-	-	CASSLSGRDWGNEQYF	TGTGCCAGCAGCTTATCAGGCCGAGACTGGGGGAACGAGCAGTACTTC
TRBV7-8	TRBJ1-1	-	-	CASSLLTVMNTEAFF	TGTGCCAGCAGCTTACTCACCGTCATGAACACTGAAGCTTTCTTT
TRBV6-5	TRBJ1-1	few	-	CASKGGKNTEAFF	TGTGCCAGCAAGGGCGGAAAGAACACTGAAGCTTTCTTT
TRBV30	TRBJ1-1	-	-	CAWASRSALPNTEAFF	TGTGCCTGGGCCTCCCGGTCAGCCCTACCGAACACTGAAGCTTTCTTT
TRBV2	TRBJ2-1	once	TRBD2	CASILAGVYEQFF	TGTGCCAGCATCCTAGCGGGGGTTTATGAGCAGTTCTTC
TRBV27	TRBJ2-7	-	TRBD2	CASSLLQLAGASEQYF	TGTGCCAGCAGTTTACTTCAACTAGCGGGAGCTTCCGAGCAGTACTTC
TRBV7-9	TRBJ2-7	-	-	CASSSPGTSSYEQYF	TGTGCCAGCAGCTCGCCCGGGACATCATCCTACGAGCAGTACTTC
TRBV30	TRBJ1-5	-	-	CAWGAVGQPQHF	TGTGCCTGGGGGGCGGTTGGTCAGCCCCAGCATTTT
TRBV6-2/TRBV6-3	TRBJ1-2	-	TRBD1	CASSRDRDYGYTF	TGTGCCAGCAGCCGCGACAGGGACTATGGCTACACCTTC
TRBV11-2	TRBJ2-7	-	TRBD1	CASSLGPRQGRAYEQYF	TGTGCCAGCAGCTTAGGGCCCCGACAGGGAAGGGCCTACGAGCAGTACTTC
TRBV5-1	TRBJ1-1	-	TRBD1	CASSLEGQGNTEAFF	TGCGCCAGCAGCTTGGAAGGACAGGGGAACACTGAAGCTTTCTTT
TRBV7-8	TRBJ1-1	once	-	CASKLTTGRTEAFF	TGTGCCAGCAAGCTTACGACGGGTCGCACTGAAGCTTTCTTT
TRBV7-2	TRBJ2-1	-	-	CASSLAEGTSSYNEQFF	TGTGCCAGCAGCTTAGCGGAGGGTACCAGCTCCTACAATGAGCAGTTCTTC
TRBV29-1	TRBJ1-3	-	-	CSVDGGDGSGNTIYF	TGCAGCGTTGATGGGGGGGATGGCTCTGGAAACACCATATATTTT
TRBV23-1	TRBJ2-2	-	-	CASSHSERHTGELFF	TGCGCCAGCAGTCATTCCGAGCGACACACCGGGGAGCTGTTTTTT
TRBV6-4	TRBJ2-3	-	TRBD1	CASSAGTVSTDTQYF	TGTGCCAGCAGTGCAGGGACAGTAAGCACAGATACGCAGTATTTT
TRBV10-2	TRBJ2-7	-	-	CASGPYEQYF	TGCGCCAGCGGGCCCTACGAGCAGTACTTC
TRBV12-3/TRBV12-4	TRBJ1-1	-	-	CASSYTFDTEAFF	TGTGCCAGCAGTTATACTTTCGACACTGAAGCTTTCTTT
TRBV9	TRBJ2-5	-	-	CASSVEGVQETQYF	TGTGCCAGCAGCGTAGAAGGAGTCCAAGAGACCCAGTACTTC
TRBV7-9	TRBJ1-1	-	TRBD1	CASSLQSTRGQRAFF	TGTGCCAGCAGCTTACAGAGCACAAGGGGGCAGCGAGCTTTCTTT
TRBV29-1	TRBJ1-1	-	-	CSVISWSGTTEAFF	TGCAGCGTTATTTCATGGTCCGGGACCACTGAAGCTTTCTTT
TRBV6-5	TRBJ2-2	-	-	CASSLPGAGTGELFF	TGTGCCAGCAGCCTCCCGGGGGCGGGTACCGGGGAGCTGTTTTTT
TRBV7-2	TRBJ2-2	-	TRBD2	CASRSPGLAGGSGELFF	TGTGCCAGCAGATCACCGGGACTAGCGGGAGGTTCCGGGGAGCTGTTTTTT
TRBV18	TRBJ2-1	-	TRBD2	CASCRQGLAGEASYNEQFF	TGTGCCAGCTGTCGACAGGGCCTAGCGGGAGAGGCCTCCTACAATGAGCAGTTCTTC
TRBV30	TRBJ2-7	-	TRBD2	CAWIRGETYEQYF	TGTGCCTGGATCCGGGGGGAGACCTACGAGCAGTACTTC
TRBV11-3	TRBJ1-1	-	TRBD1	CASSPGTGVMNTEAFF	TGTGCCAGCAGCCCCGGGACAGGAGTGATGAACACTGAAGCTTTCTTT
TRBV5-1	TRBJ2-5	-	-	CASSFERETQYF	TGCGCCAGCAGCTTCGAAAGGGAGACCCAGTACTTC
TRBV9	TRBJ2-3	-	-	CASSAPSPNTDTQYF	TGTGCCAGCAGCGCCCCCTCCCCGAACACAGATACGCAGTATTTT
TRBV6-5	TRBJ1-5	-	-	CASGQVRPQHF	TGTGCCAGCGGGCAAGTCCGGCCCCAGCATTTT
TRBV6-5	TRBJ1-2	-	-	CASSYSTLSYGYTF	TGTGCCAGCAGTTACTCGACGCTAAGCTATGGCTACACCTTC
TRBV7-9	TRBJ1-2	-	-	CASSSSAVPNYGYTF	TGTGCCAGCAGCTCTAGTGCTGTACCTAACTATGGCTACACCTTC
TRBV6-2/TRBV6-3	TRBJ2-5	once	TRBD2	CASSAFLLAGQETQYF	TGTGCCAGCAGTGCATTCCTACTAGCGGGGCAAGAGACCCAGTACTTC
TRBV6-5	TRBJ1-2	-	-	CASRPPGTLSDGYTF	TGTGCCAGCAGACCTCCCGGGACACTTTCAGATGGCTACACCTTC
TRBV4-1	TRBJ1-6	-	-	CASSQDPGSGSPLHF	TGCGCCAGCAGCCAAGATCCGGGTTCAGGTTCACCCCTCCACTTT
TRBV11-2	TRBJ1-1	-	-	CASSLSQANTEAFF	TGTGCCAGCAGCTTATCGCAGGCGAACACTGAAGCTTTCTTT